The 14 T cell receptor beta chains below were found in one sample sequenced in a study of CD8 T cells in Susac syndrome. With random hexamers, reverse transcription was performed on about 0.5 to 1 ug of RNA. Each CDR3 protein gets one entry after TCRdb re-called the immunoSEQ multiplex PCR reads with MiXCR. Counted here are 300,000 to 350,000 distinct CDR3 sequences, under 95% occurring once; the ten biggest clones make up about 0.07%. The sequencing input was CD4+ T cells from PBMCs. Receptor source: a human donor with multiple sclerosis.

The chain uses TRBV29-1 and TRBJ2-4; perhaps D is TRBD1 or TRBD2 (5 bases each). There are 11 residues in the CDR3. Germline-derived CDR1 and CDR2 are SQVTM and ANQGSEA. The V gene lost 5 bases and the J gene lost 8 bases, with 10 bases spanning the gap. The CDR3 reads CSVQTGHIQYF. The CDR3 nucleotides are TGCAGCGTTCAGACGGGGCACATTCAGTACTTC.

V and J are TRBV9 and TRBJ1-1; a possible D gene is TRBD1 (5 bases). This CDR3 comprises 14 residues. Looked up from germline, CDR1 is SGDLS and CDR2 is YYNGEE. Between the trimmed V and J ends, which lost 4 bases and 1 base, there was a span of 11 bases. The CDR3 reads CASSPGPANTEAFF. The CDR3 DNA reads TGTGCCAGCAGCCCGGGACCGGCGAACACTGAAGCTTTCTTT.

The V call is TRBV7-2, the J call TRBJ2-5; TRBD2 matches at 8 bases. CDR1 is SGHTA, CDR2 FQGNSA, per germline. The CDR3 totals 15 residues. J lost 2 bases, V lost 5 bases, and 7 bases had no gene match. This chain's CDR3 is CASSPLTSVQETQYF. The CDR3 nucleotides read TGTGCCAGCAGCCCCCTGACTAGCGTGCAAGAGACCCAGTACTTC.

In this sample, this clonotype turned up once. The V call is TRBV7-3, the J call TRBJ2-2, with TRBD1 as a possible D gene (6 bases). The ends were cut back, 8 bases at V and 5 bases at J, with 12 bases in the middle. The V gene's germline CDR1 is SGHTA and CDR2 FQGTGA. The CDR3 spans 13 residues. CDR3 in DNA: TGTGCCAGCGGGACACGAGGGACCGGGGAGCTGTTTTTT. This translates into CASGTRGTGELFF.

This chain joins TRBV7-9 and TRBJ1-6; 8 bases map to TRBD1. Looked up from germline, CDR1 is SEHNR and CDR2 is FQNEAQ (reference sequence). J gave up 8 bases and V 3 bases, and 3 bases lay outside the gene matches. The CDR3 sequence is 14 residues long. CDR3 amino acids: CASSFNRGDSPLHF. The CDR3 nucleotides read TGTGCCAGCAGCTTCAACAGGGGGGATTCACCCCTCCACTTT.

The rearrangement uses TRBV12-3 or TRBV12-4 and TRBJ2-1; 11 bases are shared with TRBD2. V lost 3 bases and J lost 9; bases outside the gene matches: 4. CDR3 length: 14 residues. As DNA, the CDR3 is TGTGCCAGCAGTTTGCGGACTAGCGGGCTTGAGCAGTTCTTC. Protein sequence: CASSLRTSGLEQFF.

The V and J genes are TRBV29-1 and TRBJ2-2; the D is unclear. CDR3 length: 12 amino acids. V gave up 8 bases and J gave up 2 bases, with 9 bases separating them. Germline-derived CDR1 and CDR2 are SQVTM and ANQGSEA. As DNA, the CDR3 is TGCAGCACCCGAGGTAACACCGGGGAGCTGTTTTTT. Its translation: CSTRGNTGELFF.

The rearrangement links TRBV28 to TRBJ2-1, with D unclear. The CDR3 covers 12 residues. The germline gives CDR1 MDHEN, CDR2 SYDVKM. The V end was cut by 5 bases, the J end by 12 bases, with 14 bases between. CDR3 protein: CASSPSRIRQFF. The CDR3, as DNA: TGTGCCAGCAGTCCCAGTCGTATCCGGCAGTTCTTC.

The chain recombines TRBV12-3 or TRBV12-4 with TRBJ2-1; 12 positions match TRBD2. The CDR3 spans 18 residues. The trim removed 2 bases at V and 8 bases at J, leaving 13 bases unmatched. CDR3 sequence: CASSLTSGASGRGDEQFF. The DNA for the CDR3 is TGTGCCAGCAGTTTAACTAGCGGGGCTAGCGGGAGGGGGGATGAGCAGTTCTTC.

The V gene is TRBV12-3 or TRBV12-4, the J gene TRBJ2-1; 13 nucleotides align to TRBD2. This CDR3 region has 15 residues. Trimming at V came to 6 bases and at J to 8 bases, leaving 7 bases not matched to a gene. The CDR3 is CASSRTSGSRDEQFF. The DNA of the CDR3 is TGTGCCAGCAGCAGGACTAGCGGGAGCAGGGATGAGCAGTTCTTC.

The V gene is TRBV30, the J gene TRBJ2-7, with a tentative D call TRBD1 (6 bases). V was shortened by 5 bases and J by 1 base, with 12 bases between the two germline ends. This CDR3 region has 13 residues. Germline values: CDR1 GTSNPN, CDR2 SVGIG (reference sequence). CDR3: CAWARDTSYEQYF. CDR3 DNA: TGTGCCTGGGCCCGGGACACTTCCTACGAGCAGTACTTC.

The rearrangement joins TRBV20-1 to TRBJ2-2, with D unclear. Trimming took off 1 base at V and 5 bases at J, with 14 bases between the two ends. Looked up from germline, CDR1 is DFQATT and CDR2 is SNEGSKA (reference sequence). CDR3 length equals 15 residues. The CDR3 nucleotides are TGCAGTGCTAGAGGGGTGGGCAGGCCTACCGGGGAGCTGTTTTTT. It encodes CSARGVGRPTGELFF.

The V call is TRBV5-4, the J call TRBJ1-2; D is unclear. There are 13 residues in the CDR3. Trimming shortened V by 3 bases and J by 8 bases, and 14 bases separated the two germline ends. Germline CDR1 reads SGHNT; CDR2 reads YYREEE (reference sequence). The CDR3 sequence is CASSSPLQPGYTF. CDR3 sequence (DNA): TGTGCCAGCAGCTCCCCCCTTCAGCCCGGCTACACCTTC.

This sequence joins TRBV5-4 and TRBJ2-4, with 15 bases identical to TRBD2. V dropped 4 bases and J dropped 0; count of bases not matched to a gene: 8. The CDR3 sequence is 19 residues long. Germline V gene sequence: CDR1 SGHNT, CDR2 YYREEE (reference sequence). The CDR3 DNA reads TGTGCCAGCAGCCCCACCCAGGGACTAGCGGGGGGAGCCAAAAACATTCAGTACTTC. This sequence encodes CASSPTQGLAGGAKNIQYF.